This entry features one T cell receptor beta chain sequence. The data belong to a study of blood T cell repertoires in COVID-19. This CDR3 is 15 amino acids long. Trimming at V came to 3 bases and at J to 3 bases, leaving 4 bases not matched to a gene. Germline V gives CDR1 LNHDA, CDR2 SQIVND (reference sequence). Using immunoSEQ multiplex PCR, the repertoire was profiled, and TCRdb retains in-frame clones only, with some absent. Found here are about 260,000 clones, around 89% of them singletons; the top ten hold over 0.75%. This TCR was sampled from a man aged 50 to 60 who had been exposed to COVID-19. V gene TRBV19 combines with J gene TRBJ2-7; 11 bases are a match to TRBD2. The material sequenced was PBMCs or T cells enriched from blood (not recorded which). CDR3 in amino acids: CASSIRLAGNYEQYF. The CDR3 region has the DNA TGTGCCAGTAGTATCCGACTAGCGGGGAACTACGAGCAGTACTTC.